This TCR beta chain was captured by sequencing in a study of T-cell memory formation after mild COVID-19. Study observations and caveats: For contracting clones, CD4+ ones sat mainly in CM and EM, CD8+ in EMRA. Clones shrinking between day 15 and 85 showed a balanced CD4/CD8 split, and those that grew later tilted toward CD4+. Memory sampled before infection contained some responding clones, suggesting cross-reactive memory joined.

This clonotype was recorded a few times. Its antigen is as yet unknown. Germline values: CDR1 DFQATT, CDR2 SNEGSKA (reference sequence). V lost 0 bases and J 4 bases, leaving 12 bases between the germline ends. CDR3 length: 14 residues. Libraries for TCRalpha and TCRbeta carried sample barcodes and unique molecular identifiers via 5'RACE. Each CDR3 protein is one row after TCRdb ran MiXCR on the 5' RACE reads. The table has some 490,000 distinct CDR3 sequences, 15% to 20% seen once. The receptor's source is an adult woman who had mild COVID-19 (a few samples of this study predate the infection). Cell type and time point are not known. The chain links TRBV20-1 to TRBJ1-2; D gene ambiguous. The sequenced material came from PBMCs or a T cell subset sorted from them (not recorded which). The CDR3 sequence is CSARDSWAGYGYTF. CDR3 in DNA: TGCAGTGCTAGAGATAGCTGGGCGGGCTATGGCTACACCTTC.